Sequencing of this TCR beta chain was carried out in a study of T-cell memory formation after mild COVID-19. This clonotype was recorded many times. Its target is unknown. Study outcomes and limitations: Cross-reactive memory apparently joined, as some responding clones appeared in pre-infection memory. Clones that contracted from day 15 to 85 had balanced CD4/CD8; later expanders were CD4+ biased.

Germline CDR1 and CDR2: KGHDR and SFDVKD. The CDR3 runs to 14 residues. V gave up 3 bases and J gave up 3 bases, with 10 bases separating them. One entry per CDR3 protein results from TCRdb running MiXCR on the 5' RACE reads. Altogether approximately 40,000 distinct CDR3 sequences are present, roughly 10% being singletons, with the ten largest covering roughly 29%. Input material: PBMCs or a T cell subset sorted from them (not recorded which). This clonotype was sampled from a man aged 18 to 29 who had mild COVID-19 (a few samples of this study predate the infection). Cell type and time point are not known. The chain couples TRBV24-1 to TRBJ1-2, with D possibly matching TRBD1 (5 bases). The CDR3: CATSDGGTDYGYTF. The DNA of the CDR3 is TGTGCCACCAGTGATGGAGGGACGGACTATGGCTACACCTTC.